These T cell receptor beta chains were read from a single sample in a study of T cells in Graves' hyperthyroidism and ophthalmopathy. In TCRdb, the multiplex PCR reads were re-called with MiXCR into one record per CDR3 protein. The table has 500,000 to 700,000 distinct CDR3 sequences, around 17% seen once. Material: blood. The origin of the receptors is a young woman with Graves' hyperthyroidism. The CDR3 runs from the conserved cysteine through the conserved F or W. Fields, in order: V gene, J gene, CDR3 protein.

v_gene: TRBV12-3/TRBV12-4; j_gene: TRBJ1-1; CDR3aa: CASSWGWGGTTEAFF
v_gene: TRBV29-1; j_gene: TRBJ1-2; CDR3aa: CSVVRTGGIYGYTF
v_gene: TRBV12-5; j_gene: TRBJ1-1; CDR3aa: CASGLVAGSNHLAVNTEAFF
v_gene: TRBV11-2; j_gene: TRBJ2-2; CDR3aa: CASSPGLAATGELFF
v_gene: TRBV7-2; j_gene: TRBJ1-5; CDR3aa: CASSLTKVGGASGQPQHF
v_gene: TRBV12-3/TRBV12-4; j_gene: TRBJ1-1; CDR3aa: CASSSEQGTAFF
v_gene: TRBV6-2/TRBV6-3; j_gene: TRBJ2-5; CDR3aa: CASRNSGGAAETQYF
v_gene: TRBV18; j_gene: TRBJ1-1; CDR3aa: CASSPQIEAFF
v_gene: TRBV7-9; j_gene: TRBJ2-3; CDR3aa: CASSLDPRGVTDTQYF
v_gene: TRBV5-1; j_gene: TRBJ2-1; CDR3aa: CASSLRVTGDSNEQFF